These 14 T cell receptor beta chains originate from one sample sequenced in a study of cytomegalovirus exposure and HLA in healthy donors. The method was immunoSEQ multiplex PCR; TCRdb's version includes in-frame clones alone and lacks a portion of them. The sample holds about 130,000 clones, 89% seen once. What was sequenced was PBMCs. These TCRs come from a young woman in good health and CMV-seronegative.

The chain recombines TRBV27 with TRBJ2-5; no definite D call. Looked up from germline, CDR1 is MNHEY and CDR2 is SMNVEV (reference sequence). The CDR3 covers 14 residues. V was trimmed by 4 bases and J by 4 bases, leaving 13 bases between them. The CDR3 loop reads CASSSIMAAETQYF. The CDR3 DNA follows: TGTGCCAGCAGTTCAATTATGGCGGCAGAGACCCAGTACTTC.

The V call is TRBV2, the J call TRBJ2-5; TRBD2 matches 14 bases. The CDR3 contains 19 residues. CDR1 and CDR2 (germline): SNHLY, FYNNEI. Trimming cost V 3 bases and J 0 bases; bases outside gene matches: 9. CDR3 sequence (DNA): TGTGCCAGCAGTGACTATCGGACTAGCGGGAGGAACGACCAAGAGACCCAGTACTTC. Encoded protein: CASSDYRTSGRNDQETQYF.

The CDR3 loop reads CAWSSGQGAREQYF. The CDR3, as DNA: TGTGCCTGGAGTTCAGGACAGGGGGCTCGCGAGCAGTACTTC. The V and J genes are TRBV30 and TRBJ2-7, with 11 bases matching TRBD1. Germline assignment: CDR1 GTSNPN and CDR2 SVGIG (reference sequence). V shed 2 bases and J 6 bases; nucleotides not matched to a gene: 6. The CDR3 extends over 14 amino acids.

The CDR3 here is CASSLGDPLLYEQYF. The CDR3 region has the DNA TGTGCCAGCAGCTTAGGCGATCCCCTCCTCTACGAGCAGTACTTC. This chain joins TRBV11-2 and TRBJ2-7; D remains ambiguous. The CDR3 spans 15 residues. V was clipped by 1 base and J by 3 bases, with 13 bases between them. Germline values: CDR1 SGHAT, CDR2 FQNNGV.

The chain recombines TRBV30 with TRBJ2-7; 9 nucleotides align to TRBD1. In germline, CDR1 is GTSNPN, CDR2 SVGIG (reference sequence). CDR3 length: 14 amino acids. The ends lost 5 bases at V and 5 bases at J; junction bases unmatched: 10. The CDR3 nucleotides are TGTGCCTGGGCCTCGGGACAGGGTTCGAACGAGCAGTACTTC. Its translation: CAWASGQGSNEQYF.

There are a few counts of this clone. The CDR3 DNA reads as TGTGCCAGCAGCGTAGGGCGGGGTCCCCACTATGGCTACACCTTC. Protein product: CASSVGRGPHYGYTF. The V call is TRBV21-1, the J call TRBJ1-2. TRBV21-1 is given as a pseudogene. The CDR3 is 15 amino acids.

The chain has TRBV5-6 and TRBJ2-2; D is perhaps TRBD2 (6 bases). This CDR3 is built from 16 residues. V was trimmed by 2 bases and J by 2 bases, leaving 13 bases between them. CDR1 is SGHDT and CDR2 is YYEEEE in the germline V gene. CDR3 nucleotide sequence: TGTGCCAGCAGCTTTTTGGGGGGAATAAACACCGGGGAGCTGTTTTTT. Translation gives CASSFLGGINTGELFF.

J is TRBJ1-1 and V is TRBV2, with 7 bases that match TRBD1. CDR3 length: 17 residues. J gave up 3 bases and V 6 bases, and 16 bases lay outside the gene matches. CDR1 is SNHLY, CDR2 FYNNEI, per germline. The CDR3 reads CASSYDRDSGGDTEAFF. DNA of the CDR3: TGTGCCAGCAGCTATGACCGGGACAGTGGCGGGGACACTGAAGCTTTCTTT.

The chain combines TRBV7-9 with TRBJ2-7; 14 nucleotides agree with TRBD2. Germline V gene data show CDR1 as SEHNR and CDR2 as FQNEAQ (reference sequence). The length of the CDR3 is 14 residues. Trimming cost V 3 bases and J 7 bases; bases outside gene matches: 2. The CDR3 DNA reads as TGTGCCAGCAGCTTGGGACTAGCGGGAGTTGAGCAGTACTTC. Encoded protein: CASSLGLAGVEQYF.

CDR3 DNA: TGCGCCAGCAGCCATTCTACAGCCTACGAGCAGTACTTC. This gives the protein CASSHSTAYEQYF. The chain recombines TRBV4-1 with TRBJ2-7; D remains unclear. The germline V and J ends were trimmed by 3 bases and 2 bases, with 8 bases remaining between them. The CDR3 length is 13 residues. CDR1 is MGHRA and CDR2 is YSYEKL in the germline V gene.

The chain joins TRBV5-1 to TRBJ2-1; TRBD2 agrees at 13 bases. The germline V gene has CDR1 SGHRS and CDR2 YFSETQ. V dropped 4 bases and J dropped 16; count of bases not matched to a gene: 5. The CDR3 covers 12 residues. Here the CDR3 DNA reads TGCGCCAGCAGCCCCGGGACTAGCGGGACTTTCTTC. Amino acids: CASSPGTSGTFF. The full variable domain, with the rest looked up from reference TRBV5-1 and TRBJ2-1, is KAGVTQTPRYLIKTRGQQVTLSCSPISGHRSVSWYQQTPGQGLQFLFEYFSETQRNKGNFPGRFSGRQFSNSRSEMNVSTLELGDSALYLCASSPGTSGTFFGPGTRLTVL.

The rearrangement uses TRBV5-1 and TRBJ2-3; D is perhaps TRBD1 (5 bases). The V end lost 1 base, the J end lost 4 bases, and 16 bases lay between the germline ends. The CDR3 length is 16 residues. Germline V gene data show CDR1 as SGHRS and CDR2 as YFSETQ. DNA for the CDR3: TGCGCCAGCAGCTTGAGAGGACACCTCAACTCAGATACGCAGTATTTT. Protein: CASSLRGHLNSDTQYF.

The rearrangement links TRBV27 to TRBJ1-4; the D gene is possibly TRBD1 (5 bases). The CDR3 covers 19 residues. V was pared by 5 bases and J by 5 bases, with 27 bases between. The V gene's germline CDR1 is MNHEY and CDR2 SMNVEV (reference sequence). The CDR3 spells CASSRGWAGYRGRNEKLFF. DNA for the CDR3: TGTGCCAGCAGTCGGGGGTGGGCAGGGTATAGGGGAAGGAATGAAAAACTGTTTTTT.

J is TRBJ2-1 and V is TRBV5-1; D perhaps matches TRBD2 (7 bases). V was shortened by 4 bases and J by 0 bases, with 11 bases between the two germline ends. Germline V gene sequence: CDR1 SGHRS, CDR2 YFSETQ. The CDR3 is 15 residues long. In DNA, the CDR3 is TGCGCCAGCAGCAGGGGGACTACCTCCTACAATGAGCAGTTCTTC. It specifies CASSRGTTSYNEQFF.